The 19 T cell receptor beta chains below were found in one sample sequenced in a study of OX40 agonist ivuxolimab in advanced cancers. The protocol was immunoSEQ multiplex PCR, while the TCRdb copy is restricted to in-frame clones and leaves out a portion. The data show 55,000 to 70,000 clones, 70% to 85% seen once. The source was CD4+ or CD8+ T cells sorted from blood, collected in a trial of the OX40 agonist ivuxolimab. The receptors were gathered from an adult with an advanced solid tumor such as melanoma, head and neck, liver or kidney cancer.

This sequence joins TRBV2 and TRBJ1-5, with D uncertain. Germline-derived CDR1 and CDR2 are SNHLY and FYNNEI. V shed 1 base and J shed 4 bases, with 8 bases lying between them. The CDR3 is 14 residues long. CDR3 region: CASSEELPNQPQHF. CDR3 DNA: TGTGCCAGCAGTGAAGAGTTGCCGAATCAGCCCCAGCATTTT.

This sequence joins TRBV7-2 and TRBJ2-4, with TRBD1 matching over 9 bases. The CDR3 length is 19 residues. Germline CDR1 and CDR2: SGHTA and FQGNSA. J was trimmed by 0 bases and V by 5 bases; bases with no gene match: 14. CDR3 sequence reads: CASSLAGTGNGKAKNIQYF. CDR3 DNA sequence: TGTGCCAGCAGCCTCGCCGGGACAGGGAATGGAAAAGCCAAAAACATTCAGTACTTC.

This chain joins TRBV9 and TRBJ2-2; D could derive from TRBD1 or TRBD2 (5 bases each). Germline loops: CDR1 SGDLS, CDR2 YYNGEE. Trimming pared 0 bases from V and 0 bases from J, leaving 9 bases between. The CDR3 length is 16 residues. CDR3 bases: TGTGCCAGCAGCGTAGCAGGGACCGCGAACACCGGGGAGCTGTTTTTT. It encodes CASSVAGTANTGELFF.

V usage is TRBV7-9 and J usage is TRBJ1-4; D might be TRBD1 (6 bases). V shed 3 bases and J shed 14 bases, with 19 bases lying between them. This CDR3 region has 14 residues. CDR1 and CDR2 (germline): SEHNR, FQNEAQ (reference sequence). CDR3 protein: CASSFRDTGQMLFF. In nucleotides, the CDR3 is TGTGCCAGCAGCTTCCGGGACACGGGGCAGATGCTGTTTTTT. The complete variable domain, with remaining parts taken from reference TRBV7-9 and TRBJ1-4, reads DTGVSQNPRHKITKRGQNVTFRCDPISEHNRLYWYRQTLGQGPEFLTYFQNEAQLEKSRLLSDRFSAERPKGSFSTLEIQRTEQGDSAMYLCASSFRDTGQMLFFGSGTQLSVL.

The CDR3 nucleotides are TGCGCCAGCAGGGACAGGGACTCTTCTCTGTTTGACGAGCAGTACTTC. Its translation: CASRDRDSSLFDEQYF. This chain joins TRBV5-1 and TRBJ2-5, with 8 bases aligning to TRBD1. The J call is doubtful: the DNA matches TRBJ2-7 better. The CDR3 loop spans 16 amino acids. Germline lookup yields CDR1 SGHRS and CDR2 YFSETQ.

This clone is a singleton in its sample. The V call is TRBV6-6, the J call TRBJ2-5, with a tentative D call TRBD2 (7 bases). This CDR3 region has 15 residues. Germline V gives CDR1 MNHNY, CDR2 SVGAGI (reference sequence). The V end was cut by 5 bases, the J end by 4 bases, with 17 bases between. This CDR3 is CASSPPSRGGETQYF. CDR3 nucleotides: TGTGCCAGCAGTCCCCCCTCTAGGGGGGGAGAGACCCAGTACTTC.

CDR3 sequence reads: CASRTELNTEAFF. As DNA, the CDR3 is TGTGCCAGCAGAACCGAGCTGAACACTGAAGCTTTCTTT. This chain links TRBV6-6 with TRBJ1-1; D uncertain. Germline V lookup: CDR1 MNHNY, CDR2 SVGAGI (reference sequence). V dropped 6 bases and J dropped 0 bases, with 8 bases sitting between them. The CDR3 has 13 amino acids.

This chain links TRBV5-1 with TRBJ2-3, with TRBD2 matching 9 bases. Germline V gene sequence: CDR1 SGHRS, CDR2 YFSETQ. J lost 1 base, V lost 1 base, and 4 bases had no gene match. The CDR3 has 16 residues. The chain's CDR3 is CASSLFSSGGTDTQYF. In DNA form, the CDR3 reads TGCGCCAGCAGCTTGTTTTCTAGCGGGGGCACAGATACGCAGTATTTT.

The gene calls are TRBV2 and TRBJ2-3, with D possibly being TRBD2 (6 bases). In germline, CDR1 is SNHLY, CDR2 FYNNEI. Between the trimmed V and J ends, which lost 2 bases and 6 bases, there was a span of 9 bases. The CDR3 is 13 amino acids. DNA of the CDR3: TGTGCCAGCAGTGAAATAGGAGGGGATACGCAGTATTTT. Encoded protein: CASSEIGGDTQYF.

J is TRBJ1-2 and V is TRBV7-8, with D hard to call. V was cut by 1 base and J by 8 bases, with 11 bases left in between. The CDR3 extends over 13 amino acids. Germline V gene lookup returns CDR1 SGHVS and CDR2 FQNEAQ. The CDR3: CASSLGGREGYTF. The CDR3 DNA is TGTGCCAGCAGCTTAGGCGGGAGGGAGGGCTACACCTTC.

This chain links TRBV6-1 with TRBJ1-3; 9 nucleotides agree with TRBD1. This CDR3 has 16 residues. Germline V gene lookup returns CDR1 MNHNS and CDR2 SASEGT. V gave up 0 bases and J gave up 7 bases; unmatched junction bases: 7. CDR3 loop: CASSEAGGTGRNTIYF. The CDR3 coding sequence is TGTGCCAGCAGTGAAGCCGGAGGGACAGGGAGGAACACCATATATTTT.

The rearrangement joins TRBV7-2 to TRBJ1-6; unclear D gene. The germline V gene encodes CDR1 SGHTA and CDR2 FQGNSA. There are 12 residues in the CDR3. Trimming took 3 bases from V and 7 from J, leaving 4 bases between them. CDR3 sequence: CASSFPNSPLHF. In DNA form, the CDR3 reads TGTGCCAGCAGCTTCCCGAATTCACCCCTCCACTTT.

The rearrangement joins TRBV15 to TRBJ2-7; D is unresolved. From germline, CDR1 is LNHNV and CDR2 YYDKDF (reference sequence). V was clipped by 1 base and J by 3 bases, with 7 bases between them. The CDR3 has 13 residues. CDR3 residues: CATSRVTDYEQYF. CDR3 bases: TGTGCCACCAGCAGAGTGACGGACTACGAGCAGTACTTC.

V and J are TRBV5-1 and TRBJ2-1; 10 nucleotides line up with TRBD1. Germline CDR1 and CDR2: SGHRS and YFSETQ. J was trimmed by 5 bases and V by 2 bases; bases with no gene match: 10. This CDR3 contains 17 residues. The CDR3 DNA reads TGCGCCAGCAGCTTTGGGGGGACAGGGGTGATCGACAATGAGCAGTTCTTC. Its translation is CASSFGGTGVIDNEQFF. Full variable domain (missing parts from reference TRBV5-1 and TRBJ2-1): KAGVTQTPRYLIKTRGQQVTLSCSPISGHRSVSWYQQTPGQGLQFLFEYFSETQRNKGNFPGRFSGRQFSNSRSEMNVSTLELGDSALYLCASSFGGTGVIDNEQFFGPGTRLTVL.

The chain joins TRBV5-1 to TRBJ2-2; no definite D call. Per the germline V gene, CDR1 is SGHRS and CDR2 is YFSETQ. The CDR3 spans 15 residues. Trimming took 1 base from V and 1 from J, leaving 8 bases between them. The CDR3 sequence is CASSLSPGNTGELFF. The CDR3 nucleotides read TGCGCCAGCAGCTTGTCCCCTGGGAACACCGGGGAGCTGTTTTTT.

This clone was seen a single time. The chain uses TRBV7-8 and TRBJ1-1; D is perhaps TRBD1 (5 bases). The CDR3 extends over 15 amino acids. Per the germline V gene, CDR1 is SGHVS and CDR2 is FQNEAQ. V lost 1 base and J 4 bases, leaving 13 bases between the germline ends. CDR3 DNA: TGTGCCAGCAGCTTAGTGGGCGGGGGAATCACTGAAGCTTTCTTT. Its translation: CASSLVGGGITEAFF.

In its sample, this clone was seen a few times. The chain carries TRBV6-5 and TRBJ2-7; 15 bases are shared with TRBD2. V was clipped by 6 bases and J by 5 bases; unmatched bases: 5. This CDR3 comprises 15 residues. The germline V gene has CDR1 MNHEY and CDR2 SVGAGI. This CDR3 reads CASSLGLAGGHEQYF. The CDR3, as DNA: TGTGCCAGCAGCCTCGGACTAGCGGGGGGGCACGAGCAGTACTTC.

V gene TRBV27 combines with J gene TRBJ1-3; D may be TRBD1 (5 bases). The CDR3 is 16 residues long. V gave up 5 bases and J gave up 0 bases, with 14 bases separating them. Germline lookup yields CDR1 MNHEY and CDR2 SMNVEV (reference sequence). The CDR3 region has the DNA TGTGCCAGCAGTCGAGCCGGGGCCTTCTCTGGAAACACCATATATTTT. It translates to CASSRAGAFSGNTIYF.

The J gene is TRBJ1-3, the V gene TRBV7-9; no firm D call. The CDR3 runs 13 residues. Trimming left V 5 bases short and J 4 bases short, with 9 bases between. Germline lookup yields CDR1 SEHNR and CDR2 FQNEAQ (reference sequence). In nucleotides, the CDR3 is TGTGCCAGCAGCCTACTGCGAGGAAACACCATATATTTT. This gives the protein CASSLLRGNTIYF. Supplemented by reference TRBV7-9 and TRBJ1-3, the full variable domain reads DTGVSQNPRHKITKRGQNVTFRCDPISEHNRLYWYRQTLGQGPEFLTYFQNEAQLEKSRLLSDRFSAERPKGSFSTLEIQRTEQGDSAMYLCASSLLRGNTIYFGEGSWLTVV.